The source of this T cell receptor beta chain is a study of human T cells and chemical hapten exposure. This clonotype was counted a few times. TCRdb analysed the RACE reads with MiXCR anew, one entry per CDR3 protein. This table holds 300,000 to 450,000 distinct CDR3 sequences, 4.5% to 6% found once. Trimming removed 0 bases from V and 10 bases from J; junction bases left unmatched: 9. The CDR3 sequence is 15 residues long. Germline V gene lookup returns CDR1 DFQATT and CDR2 SNEGSKA (reference sequence). As for time point: pre-sensitization, week 0. Specified treatment: therapeutic diphenylcyclopropenone sensitization with weekly scalp DPC.

The origin of this receptor is a woman aged 45 to 65 with alopecia areata. Some clones in this sample may be carry-over from other donors' samples. The source material was whole blood, sampled in connection with sensitization to the hapten diphenylcyclopropenone (DPC). This chain uses TRBV20-1 with TRBJ2-1; 10 positions match TRBD2. The CDR3: CSARDRAGGQREQFF. The CDR3 bases are TGCAGTGCTAGAGATCGAGCGGGAGGGCAGAGGGAGCAGTTCTTC.